The 8 T cell receptor beta chains below come from one sample, sequenced in a study of beta chain features in type 1 diabetes. As every portion of the isolated RNA was reverse transcribed, the sequencing read expressed TCRB transcripts. Sequencing was performed with immunoSEQ multiplex PCR; in TCRdb, only in-frame clones are kept and a portion is missing. The sample carries around 140,000 clones, 10% recorded once. The sequencing input was naive CD4+ T cells from blood. The source of these receptors is a man aged 18-30 years in good health.

As DNA, the CDR3 is TGTGCCACCAGAGCTGTAACAGACCGTGTGTACTTC. This translates into CATRAVTDRVYF. This chain connects TRBV15 to TRBJ2-7; D uncertain. V lost 6 bases and J 12 bases, leaving 18 bases between the germline ends. The length of the CDR3 is 12 residues. The germline V gene has CDR1 LNHNV and CDR2 YYDKDF (reference sequence).

In its sample, this clone was seen a few times. The chain joins TRBV29-1 to TRBJ1-1; D gene unclear. Trimming pared 1 base from V and 1 base from J, leaving 7 bases between. Germline CDR1 is SQVTM and CDR2 is ANQGSEA. This CDR3 spans 13 amino acids. The CDR3 spells CSVEASQNTEAFF. The CDR3 DNA is TGCAGCGTTGAAGCGTCACAGAACACTGAAGCTTTCTTT.

This clone was detected only a few times. This chain uses TRBV19 with TRBJ2-7, with 7 bases matching TRBD1. V trimming: 5 bases; J trimming: 2 bases; junction bases outside the gene matches: 3. Germline-derived CDR1 and CDR2 are LNHDA and SQIVND (reference sequence). The CDR3 sequence is 13 residues long. CDR3 loop: CASSDQGAYEQYF. The CDR3 DNA follows: TGTGCCAGTAGTGATCAGGGGGCCTACGAGCAGTACTTC.

This clone was counted a few times. The V call is TRBV10-3, the J call TRBJ1-1; D perhaps matches TRBD1 (6 bases). This CDR3 spans 12 amino acids. Trimming removed 3 bases at V and 6 bases at J, with 8 bases between. Germline assignment: CDR1 ENHRY and CDR2 SYGVKD. The CDR3 DNA sequence: TGTGCCATCAGTGACAGGGGTGCTGAAGCTTTCTTT. Translating it yields CAISDRGAEAFF.

This clone was picked up a small number of times. The V call is TRBV5-1, the J call TRBJ2-6; 8 positions agree with TRBD2. Unmatched junction bases numbered 5, after V lost 0 bases and J lost 0 bases. CDR1 is SGHRS, CDR2 YFSETQ, per germline. This CDR3 contains 18 residues. CDR3 in amino acids: CASSLGLAGRSGANVLTF. As DNA, the CDR3 is TGCGCCAGCAGCTTGGGTTTAGCGGGGCGCTCTGGGGCCAACGTCCTGACTTTC. Together with reference TRBV5-1 and TRBJ2-6, the CDR3 gives the full variable domain: KAGVTQTPRYLIKTRGQQVTLSCSPISGHRSVSWYQQTPGQGLQFLFEYFSETQRNKGNFPGRFSGRQFSNSRSEMNVSTLELGDSALYLCASSLGLAGRSGANVLTFGAGSRLTVL.

The chain carries TRBV28 and TRBJ2-7; 8 nucleotides line up with TRBD1. This CDR3 has 15 residues. Germline V gene lookup returns CDR1 MDHEN and CDR2 SYDVKM. Trimming removed 7 bases from V and 3 bases from J; junction bases left unmatched: 11. This chain's CDR3 is CASTPGQGRFYEQYF. CDR3 in DNA: TGTGCCAGCACCCCAGGACAGGGCCGGTTCTACGAGCAGTACTTC.

The CDR3 sequence is CASSIGGYEQYF. The DNA for the CDR3 is TGTGCCAGTAGTATAGGCGGCTACGAGCAGTACTTC. The V call is TRBV19, the J call TRBJ2-7; D remains ambiguous. Looked up from germline, CDR1 is LNHDA and CDR2 is SQIVND (reference sequence). The CDR3 covers 12 residues. Trimming cost V 1 base and J 3 bases, with 4 bases left between them.

The chain links TRBV6-5 to TRBJ2-5; 9 bases agree with TRBD1. The J call is in doubt because the DNA end fits TRBJ2-7 better. The germline gives CDR1 MNHEY, CDR2 SVGAGI. This CDR3 spans 14 amino acids. The CDR3 here is CASSYVGQGYEQYF. CDR3 sequence (DNA): TGTGCCAGCAGTTACGTGGGACAGGGCTACGAGCAGTACTTC.